Listed below are T cell receptor beta chains from one sample, sequenced in a study of cytomegalovirus exposure and HLA in healthy donors. Generated by immunoSEQ multiplex PCR, the TCRdb table keeps only in-frame clones and is missing some. The sample shows around 130,000 clones, over 60% of them seen only once. Sequencing was carried out using PBMCs. The receptors here all came from a man younger than 35 in good health and CMV-seronegative. The CDR3 runs from the conserved cysteine through the conserved F or W. The order of the fields is clone size, J gene, D gene, V gene, CDR3 protein, CDR3 DNA. A D gene is named only where the DNA matches it firmly. Expanded clones are given a class, and other clones once, few, many or no size at all.

clone_size: .; j_call: TRBJ2-7; d_call: .; v_call: TRBV7-6; cdr3_aa: CASSLDARGPYEQYF; cdr3_nt: TGTGCCAGCAGCTTAGACGCCAGGGGACCCTACGAGCAGTACTTC
clone_size: .; j_call: TRBJ2-7; d_call: .; v_call: TRBV7-9; cdr3_aa: CASSPRSGLRYGQYF; cdr3_nt: TGTGCCAGCAGCCCCCGATCCGGACTCCGATACGGGCAGTACTTC
clone_size: .; j_call: TRBJ2-2; d_call: .; v_call: TRBV10-2; cdr3_aa: CASSEIGSENTGELFF; cdr3_nt: TGCGCCAGCAGTGAAATAGGGAGCGAGAACACCGGGGAGCTGTTTTTT
clone_size: once; j_call: TRBJ1-1; d_call: .; v_call: TRBV5-1; cdr3_aa: CASSLQGFTEAFF; cdr3_nt: TGCGCCAGCAGCCTGCAGGGATTCACTGAAGCTTTCTTT
clone_size: .; j_call: TRBJ1-2; d_call: .; v_call: TRBV30; cdr3_aa: CAWSRTGNFDGYTF; cdr3_nt: TGTGCCTGGAGTCGGACGGGGAATTTTGATGGCTACACCTTC
clone_size: .; j_call: TRBJ1-1; d_call: TRBD1; v_call: TRBV7-9; cdr3_aa: CASRPTGENTEAFF; cdr3_nt: TGTGCCAGCAGACCTACAGGGGAGAACACTGAAGCTTTCTTT
clone_size: few; j_call: TRBJ2-1; d_call: TRBD1; v_call: TRBV6-1; cdr3_aa: CASSLDRGEQFF; cdr3_nt: TGTGCCAGCAGCCTCGACAGGGGTGAGCAGTTCTTC
clone_size: .; j_call: TRBJ2-4; d_call: .; v_call: TRBV4-2; cdr3_aa: CASSQTPLENIQYF; cdr3_nt: TGTGCCAGCAGCCAAACGCCTCTAGAGAACATTCAGTACTTC
clone_size: .; j_call: TRBJ1-5; d_call: TRBD1; v_call: TRBV4-2; cdr3_aa: CASSQDNRGNQPQHF; cdr3_nt: TGTGCCAGCAGCCAAGATAACAGGGGAAATCAGCCCCAGCATTTT
clone_size: .; j_call: TRBJ1-1; d_call: TRBD1; v_call: TRBV11-2; cdr3_aa: CASRPQGQVNTEAFF; cdr3_nt: TGTGCCAGCAGACCTCAGGGACAGGTGAACACTGAAGCTTTCTTT
clone_size: .; j_call: TRBJ2-5; d_call: .; v_call: TRBV5-1; cdr3_aa: CASSLSGVIKETQYF; cdr3_nt: TGCGCCAGCAGCTTGAGTGGAGTGATCAAGGAGACCCAGTACTTC
clone_size: .; j_call: TRBJ2-7; d_call: TRBD2; v_call: TRBV5-1; cdr3_aa: CASSLTLAGGKGGEQYF; cdr3_nt: TGCGCCAGCAGCTTGACATTAGCGGGAGGTAAGGGGGGCGAGCAGTACTTC
clone_size: .; j_call: TRBJ2-1; d_call: .; v_call: TRBV18; cdr3_aa: CASSPISSSAEQFF; cdr3_nt: TGTGCCAGCTCACCCATCTCTAGTTCGGCGGAGCAGTTCTTC
clone_size: .; j_call: TRBJ2-7; d_call: TRBD2; v_call: TRBV14; cdr3_aa: CASSQSTSGSGEQYF; cdr3_nt: TGTGCCAGCAGCCAGTCGACTAGCGGGAGTGGCGAGCAGTACTTC
clone_size: .; j_call: TRBJ1-3; d_call: .; v_call: TRBV11-2; cdr3_aa: CASSLDRGKTGNTIYF; cdr3_nt: TGTGCCAGCAGCTTAGATAGGGGGAAGACCGGAAACACCATATATTTT
clone_size: .; j_call: TRBJ1-1; d_call: TRBD1; v_call: TRBV4-1; cdr3_aa: CASSQGQQGASWAFF; cdr3_nt: TGCGCCAGCAGCCAAGGGCAACAGGGGGCGAGTTGGGCTTTCTTT
clone_size: once; j_call: TRBJ2-3; d_call: .; v_call: TRBV9; cdr3_aa: CASSAPPGTDTQYF; cdr3_nt: TGTGCCAGCAGCGCGCCCCCAGGCACAGATACGCAGTATTTT
clone_size: .; j_call: TRBJ1-1; d_call: .; v_call: TRBV7-7; cdr3_aa: CASSLNEGSEAFF; cdr3_nt: TGTGCTAGCAGCTTAAATGAGGGTTCTGAAGCTTTCTTT
clone_size: .; j_call: TRBJ2-5; d_call: .; v_call: TRBV6-1; cdr3_aa: CASWAGGFETQYF; cdr3_nt: TGTGCCAGTTGGGCAGGGGGGTTTGAGACCCAGTACTTC
clone_size: .; j_call: TRBJ1-6; d_call: TRBD1; v_call: TRBV19; cdr3_aa: CASSTRQGRGSPLHF; cdr3_nt: TGTGCCAGTAGTACAAGACAGGGGCGCGGGTCACCCCTCCACTTT
clone_size: few; j_call: TRBJ1-5; d_call: TRBD1; v_call: TRBV5-5; cdr3_aa: CASSLANPGQGFTQPQHF; cdr3_nt: TGTGCCAGCAGCTTGGCCAATCCGGGACAGGGTTTTACTCAGCCCCAGCATTTT
clone_size: .; j_call: TRBJ1-5; d_call: TRBD1; v_call: TRBV19; cdr3_aa: CATPATTGGRNQPQHF; cdr3_nt: TGTGCCACCCCTGCGACGACAGGGGGACGCAATCAGCCCCAGCATTTT
clone_size: .; j_call: TRBJ2-1; d_call: TRBD2; v_call: TRBV27; cdr3_aa: CASSLSRRFGEREASYNEQFF; cdr3_nt: TGTGCCAGCAGTTTATCCCGGCGATTTGGAGAGCGGGAGGCGTCCTACAATGAGCAGTTCTTC
clone_size: few; j_call: TRBJ1-1; d_call: .; v_call: TRBV13; cdr3_aa: CASSLAGAVETFF; cdr3_nt: TGTGCCAGCAGCTTAGCGGGAGCGGTTGAAACTTTCTTT
clone_size: .; j_call: TRBJ2-5; d_call: .; v_call: TRBV5-6; cdr3_aa: CASRIIRGTHQETQYF; cdr3_nt: TGTGCCAGCAGGATCATCAGGGGAACTCACCAAGAGACCCAGTACTTC
clone_size: .; j_call: TRBJ1-4; d_call: .; v_call: TRBV7-8; cdr3_aa: CASSVNGDRDEKLFF; cdr3_nt: TGTGCCAGCAGCGTGAACGGGGATCGTGATGAAAAACTGTTTTTT
clone_size: .; j_call: TRBJ2-7; d_call: TRBD1; v_call: TRBV28; cdr3_aa: CASSSRTGYKNEQYF; cdr3_nt: TGTGCCAGCAGTTCGCGGACAGGGTACAAGAACGAGCAGTACTTC